The rows below give T cell receptor beta chains drawn from one sample of a study of blood T cell repertoires in COVID-19. Sequenced by immunoSEQ multiplex PCR; TCRdb stores in-frame clones only, minus some. The sample lists around 270,000 clones; 75% to 90% were seen once. What was sequenced was peripheral blood. These receptors originate from a man aged 35 to 55 with acute or convalescent COVID-19. Both conserved end residues are trimmed from each CDR3. Clone size is not always given. Where it is, it says once, few, many or a class for expanded clones.

j_call	clone_size	v_call	cdr3_aa
TRBJ1-2	-	TRBV19	ASSISLGQGALGYGYT
TRBJ2-7	-	TRBV5-4	ASSLWGGYEQY
TRBJ2-2	-	TRBV7-6	ASSLGQLTGELF
TRBJ2-3	-	TRBV11-2	ASYLAGVTDTQY
TRBJ1-5	-	TRBV6-5	ASKRQQNQPQH
TRBJ1-1	-	TRBV6-5	ASRFSGITEAF
TRBJ2-7	-	TRBV7-8	ASSSRGSYEQY
TRBJ1-1	once	TRBV5-1	ASSIGTGSIEAF
TRBJ1-5	-	TRBV24-1	ATSDSSWADDSNQPQH
TRBJ2-7	-	TRBV11-2	ASSRTGADTYEQY
TRBJ1-2	-	TRBV2	ASRVGQWGYT
TRBJ2-7	-	TRBV11-2	ASSEAAHTYEQY
TRBJ1-1	-	TRBV5-1	ASSSQGENTEAF
TRBJ1-2	-	TRBV6-5	ASSYSFPGNYGYT
TRBJ1-1	-	TRBV10-3	AISGNRDTEAF
TRBJ1-1	-	TRBV2	AISQGVGTEAF
TRBJ1-1	-	TRBV11-2	ASSLGTGGGTEAF
TRBJ1-1	-	TRBV5-4	ASSSNRRGTEAF
TRBJ1-2	once	TRBV9	ASSVESRRVGYT
TRBJ1-5	-	TRBV2	ASSQGNQPQH
TRBJ2-7	-	TRBV15	ATSRFPDGSLAGEGQY
TRBJ1-3	-	TRBV7-6	ASSLLGGNSGNTIY
TRBJ2-1	-	TRBV7-2	ASRPSSGGPGEQF
TRBJ2-2	-	TRBV9	ASSVVGSGGPGELF
TRBJ1-4	-	TRBV12-5	ASGREVNEKLF
TRBJ1-1	-	TRBV19	ASRTRDRHGPEAF
TRBJ2-3	-	TRBV24-1	ATSDFLGDTQY
TRBJ1-5	-	TRBV2	ASRQTGVVGNQPQH
TRBJ1-2	-	TRBV5-6	ASSLVGTGGSGGYT
TRBJ1-2	-	TRBV6-6	ASRPGGYGYT
TRBJ1-4	-	TRBV19	ASSMRGQGEKLF
TRBJ1-2	few	TRBV11-2	ASSPAQNYGYT
TRBJ1-3	-	TRBV20-1	SASDRGHGNTIY
TRBJ1-1	-	TRBV27	ASTSGLGGTEAF
TRBJ2-7	-	TRBV5-4	ASSLQGNEQY
TRBJ2-1	-	TRBV4-1	ASSPWEPNEQF
TRBJ2-7	-	TRBV4-1	ASSQGPVEVYEQY